The rows below give T cell receptor beta chains drawn from one sample of a study of blood T cell repertoires in COVID-19. This table comes from immunoSEQ multiplex PCR, and its TCRdb copy is limited to in-frame clones, with some not included. Of more than 200,000 clones listed, around 85% are singletons. Source material: peripheral blood. The receptors come from a man older than 75 with acute or convalescent COVID-19. Both conserved end residues are part of each CDR3. Fields, in order: J gene, clone size, V gene, D gene, CDR3 protein, CDR3 DNA. D genes are given only for firm matches. Expanded clones are given a class, and other clones once, few, many or no size at all.

j_gene: TRBJ2-2; abundance: NA; v_gene: TRBV6-2/TRBV6-3; d_gene: TRBD1; CDR3aa: CASSYSTDRALSNTGELFF; CDR3nt: TGTGCCAGCAGTTATTCGACGGACAGGGCACTCTCGAACACCGGGGAGCTGTTTTTT
j_gene: TRBJ1-4; abundance: NA; v_gene: TRBV5-5; d_gene: NA; CDR3aa: CASSRNYDDEKLFF; CDR3nt: TGTGCCAGCAGCCGCAACTATGACGATGAAAAACTGTTTTTT
j_gene: TRBJ1-6; abundance: NA; v_gene: TRBV27; d_gene: NA; CDR3aa: CASSLVGGGAIRNSPLHF; CDR3nt: TGTGCCAGCAGTTTGGTAGGGGGTGGGGCCATACGGAATTCACCCCTCCACTTT
j_gene: TRBJ2-2; abundance: once; v_gene: TRBV19; d_gene: NA; CDR3aa: CASTRQGIGGELFF; CDR3nt: TGTGCCAGTACCAGGCAGGGGATCGGCGGGGAGCTGTTTTTT
j_gene: TRBJ1-2; abundance: NA; v_gene: TRBV2; d_gene: NA; CDR3aa: CASGPGANYGYTF; CDR3nt: TGTGCCAGCGGGCCAGGGGCCAACTATGGCTACACCTTC
j_gene: TRBJ2-7; abundance: NA; v_gene: TRBV2; d_gene: TRBD1; CDR3aa: CASSWDSSYEQYF; CDR3nt: TGTGCCAGCAGTTGGGACAGCTCCTACGAGCAGTACTTC
j_gene: TRBJ2-3; abundance: NA; v_gene: TRBV18; d_gene: TRBD2; CDR3aa: CASSPPGLAADTQYF; CDR3nt: TGTGCCAGCTCACCACCGGGACTAGCGGCAGATACGCAGTATTTT
j_gene: TRBJ1-1; abundance: NA; v_gene: TRBV6-2/TRBV6-3; d_gene: NA; CDR3aa: CASSYSRSSEAFF; CDR3nt: TGTGCCAGCAGTTACTCCCGCAGTTCTGAAGCTTTCTTT
j_gene: TRBJ1-2; abundance: NA; v_gene: TRBV28; d_gene: NA; CDR3aa: CASRPEGGNYGYTF; CDR3nt: TGTGCCAGCAGGCCAGAGGGGGGGAACTATGGCTACACCTTC
j_gene: TRBJ2-7; abundance: NA; v_gene: TRBV9; d_gene: TRBD1; CDR3aa: CASSPGQGLAYEQYF; CDR3nt: TGTGCCAGCAGCCCCGGACAGGGGCTTGCCTACGAGCAGTACTTC
j_gene: TRBJ1-1; abundance: NA; v_gene: TRBV6-5; d_gene: NA; CDR3aa: CASSLSGLGNTEAFF; CDR3nt: TGTGCCAGCAGTTTGTCAGGGTTGGGGAACACTGAAGCTTTCTTT
j_gene: TRBJ1-1; abundance: NA; v_gene: TRBV18; d_gene: NA; CDR3aa: CASSPGRSTEAFF; CDR3nt: TGTGCCAGCTCACCAGGCAGATCCACTGAAGCTTTCTTT
j_gene: TRBJ2-5; abundance: NA; v_gene: TRBV20-1; d_gene: TRBD1; CDR3aa: CSASSPGGGDQYF; CDR3nt: TGCAGTGCTAGTTCTCCAGGGGGCGGGGACCAGTACTTC
j_gene: TRBJ2-7; abundance: once; v_gene: TRBV18; d_gene: TRBD1; CDR3aa: CASSPWGQGGYEQYF; CDR3nt: TGTGCCAGCTCACCCTGGGGACAGGGGGGCTACGAGCAGTACTTC
j_gene: TRBJ1-6; abundance: once; v_gene: TRBV18; d_gene: TRBD1; CDR3aa: CASSHTGVDSPLHF; CDR3nt: TGTGCCAGCTCCCACACAGGGGTGGATTCACCCCTCCACTTT
j_gene: TRBJ2-3; abundance: NA; v_gene: TRBV20-1; d_gene: TRBD2; CDR3aa: CSASPTSGGQGYF; CDR3nt: TGCAGTGCTAGTCCCACTAGCGGGGGCCAGGGGTATTTT
j_gene: TRBJ2-4; abundance: NA; v_gene: TRBV18; d_gene: NA; CDR3aa: CASSPTDSRRNVQYF; CDR3nt: TGTGCCAGCTCACCAACAGACAGCCGGCGTAACGTTCAGTACTTC
j_gene: TRBJ1-2; abundance: once; v_gene: TRBV5-4; d_gene: NA; CDR3aa: CASSDFWTLYGYTF; CDR3nt: TGTGCCAGCAGCGACTTTTGGACACTCTATGGCTACACCTTC
j_gene: TRBJ2-1; abundance: few; v_gene: TRBV6-5; d_gene: TRBD1; CDR3aa: CASSYEGALDNEQFF; CDR3nt: TGTGCCAGCAGTTATGAGGGGGCCCTAGACAATGAGCAGTTCTTC
j_gene: TRBJ2-7; abundance: NA; v_gene: TRBV7-9; d_gene: TRBD1; CDR3aa: CASSSTGTAYEQYF; CDR3nt: TGTGCCAGCAGCTCAACCGGGACAGCCTACGAGCAGTACTTC
j_gene: TRBJ2-7; abundance: few; v_gene: TRBV3-1/TRBV3-2; d_gene: TRBD1; CDR3aa: CASSQAGQGATF; CDR3nt: TGTGCCAGCAGCCAAGCGGGACAGGGGGCAACCTTC
j_gene: TRBJ1-6; abundance: NA; v_gene: TRBV4-1; d_gene: TRBD1; CDR3aa: CASSDRANSPLHF; CDR3nt: TGCGCCAGCAGCGACAGGGCTAATTCACCCCTCCACTTT
j_gene: TRBJ2-7; abundance: NA; v_gene: TRBV9; d_gene: NA; CDR3aa: CASSAGNGFREYEQYF; CDR3nt: TGTGCCAGCAGCGCTGGGAACGGATTTCGGGAATACGAGCAGTACTTC
j_gene: TRBJ1-2; abundance: NA; v_gene: TRBV28; d_gene: NA; CDR3aa: CASSSRGFAGEASYGYTF; CDR3nt: TGTGCCAGCAGTTCCAGGGGTTTCGCGGGTGAGGCCTCCTATGGCTACACCTTC
j_gene: TRBJ1-5; abundance: once; v_gene: TRBV23-1; d_gene: NA; CDR3aa: CASSQVTRSNQPQHF; CDR3nt: TGCGCCAGCAGTCAAGTCACGCGGAGCAATCAGCCCCAGCATTTT
j_gene: TRBJ1-6; abundance: NA; v_gene: TRBV19; d_gene: TRBD1; CDR3aa: CASSHGTDRRNSPLHF; CDR3nt: TGTGCCAGTAGCCATGGGACGGACAGGCGGAATTCACCCCTCCACTTT
j_gene: TRBJ2-1; abundance: NA; v_gene: TRBV4-1; d_gene: NA; CDR3aa: CASSQDPFSEQFF; CDR3nt: TGCGCCAGCAGCCAAGATCCCTTTAGTGAGCAGTTCTTC
j_gene: TRBJ2-7; abundance: few; v_gene: TRBV7-8; d_gene: TRBD2; CDR3aa: CASSSSSLGREQYF; CDR3nt: TGTGCCAGCAGCTCCAGCTCACTCGGGAGGGAGCAGTACTTC
j_gene: TRBJ1-2; abundance: once; v_gene: TRBV5-4; d_gene: NA; CDR3aa: CASSFGTSSNYGYTF; CDR3nt: TGTGCCAGCAGCTTCGGGACTTCCTCTAACTATGGCTACACCTTC
j_gene: TRBJ1-5; abundance: NA; v_gene: TRBV28; d_gene: NA; CDR3aa: CASSLPGVFGRGPQHF; CDR3nt: TGTGCCAGCAGTTTACCTGGCGTTTTTGGTCGCGGGCCCCAGCATTTT